This T cell receptor beta chain was captured by sequencing in a study of blood T cells in healthy people across ages. Broader study findings: In the absence of known donor CMV status, changes in expanded clonotypes were possibly confounded.

Primers used in a second PCR of about 6 to 12 cycles were a sample-barcoded 5' primer and a J-beta primer mix. Per-sample output comprised a minimum of 2.5 million paired-end reads containing CDR3. TCRdb itself ran the 5' RACE reads through MiXCR, one entry per CDR3 protein. Found here are over 1,200,000 distinct CDR3 sequences, 55% to 75% of them singletons; the top ten hold more than 6%. The trim removed 3 bases at V and 4 bases at J, leaving 5 bases unmatched. This CDR3 region has 15 residues. Germline V gene lookup returns CDR1 LNHNV and CDR2 YYDKDF (reference sequence). This clonotype was seen only once. The antigen is not known. Samples each had at least 5 micrograms of total RNA extracted.

The specimen was blood. The V gene is TRBV15, the J gene TRBJ2-1, with 8 bases lining up with TRBD1. The TCR was taken from a man in his late teens or twenties in good health. The CDR3 protein is CATSSHRDRYNEQFF. CDR3 DNA sequence: TGTGCCACCAGCAGCCACCGGGACAGGTACAATGAGCAGTTCTTC.